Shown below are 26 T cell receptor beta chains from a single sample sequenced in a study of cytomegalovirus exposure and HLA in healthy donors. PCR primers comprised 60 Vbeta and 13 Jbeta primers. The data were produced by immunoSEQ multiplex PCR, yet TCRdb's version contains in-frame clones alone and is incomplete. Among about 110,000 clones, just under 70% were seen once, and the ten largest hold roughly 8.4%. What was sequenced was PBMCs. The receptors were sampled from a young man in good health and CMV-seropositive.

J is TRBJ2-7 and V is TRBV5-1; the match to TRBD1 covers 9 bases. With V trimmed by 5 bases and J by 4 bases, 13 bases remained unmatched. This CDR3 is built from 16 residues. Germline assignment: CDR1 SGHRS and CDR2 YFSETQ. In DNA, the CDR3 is TGCGCCAGCAGTAAGGGACAGGGAACGGTCGATTACGAGCAGTACGTC. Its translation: CASSKGQGTVDYEQYV.

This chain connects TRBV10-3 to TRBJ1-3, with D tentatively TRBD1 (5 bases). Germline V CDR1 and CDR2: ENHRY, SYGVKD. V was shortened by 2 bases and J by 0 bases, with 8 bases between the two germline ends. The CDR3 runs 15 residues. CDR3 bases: TGTGCCATCAGTGAGCACAGGTACTCTGGAAACACCATATATTTT. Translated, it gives CAISEHRYSGNTIYF.

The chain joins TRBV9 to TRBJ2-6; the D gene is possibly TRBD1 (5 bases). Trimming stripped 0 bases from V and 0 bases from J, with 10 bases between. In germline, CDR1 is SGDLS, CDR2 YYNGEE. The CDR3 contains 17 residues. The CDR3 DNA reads TGTGCCAGCAGCGTAGTAGCAGGGATCTCTGGGGCCAACGTCCTGACTTTC. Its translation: CASSVVAGISGANVLTF. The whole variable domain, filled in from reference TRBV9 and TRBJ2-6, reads DSGVTQTPKHLITATGQRVTLRCSPRSGDLSVYWYQQSLDQGLQFLIQYYNGEERAKGNILERFSAQQFPDLHSELNLSSLELGDSALYFCASSVVAGISGANVLTFGAGSRLTVL.

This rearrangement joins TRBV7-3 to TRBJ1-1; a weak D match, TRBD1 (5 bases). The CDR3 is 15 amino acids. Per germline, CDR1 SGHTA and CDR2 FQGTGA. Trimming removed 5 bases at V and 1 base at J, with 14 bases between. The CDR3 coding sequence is TGTGCCAGCAGCCTTATAAGGGGAGGGAACACTGAAGCTTTCTTT. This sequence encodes CASSLIRGGNTEAFF.

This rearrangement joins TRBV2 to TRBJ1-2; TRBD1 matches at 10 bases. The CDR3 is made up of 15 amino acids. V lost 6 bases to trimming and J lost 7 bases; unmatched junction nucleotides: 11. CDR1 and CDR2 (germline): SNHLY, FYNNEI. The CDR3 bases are TGTGCCAGCAGCCTCCGGGACAGGGGAAGGAGTGGCTACACCTTC. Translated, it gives CASSLRDRGRSGYTF. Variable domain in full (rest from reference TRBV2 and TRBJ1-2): EPEVTQTPSHQVTQMGQEVILRCVPISNHLYFYWYRQILGQKVEFLVSFYNNEISEKSEIFDDQFSVERPDGSNFTLKIRSTKLEDSAMYFCASSLRDRGRSGYTFGSGTRLTVV.

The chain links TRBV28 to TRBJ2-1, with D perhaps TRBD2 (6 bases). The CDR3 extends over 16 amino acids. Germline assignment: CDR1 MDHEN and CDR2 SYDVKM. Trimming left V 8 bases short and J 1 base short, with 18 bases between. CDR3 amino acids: CASYPWGGRSYNEQFF. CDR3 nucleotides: TGTGCCAGCTATCCTTGGGGAGGAAGGTCCTACAATGAGCAGTTCTTC.

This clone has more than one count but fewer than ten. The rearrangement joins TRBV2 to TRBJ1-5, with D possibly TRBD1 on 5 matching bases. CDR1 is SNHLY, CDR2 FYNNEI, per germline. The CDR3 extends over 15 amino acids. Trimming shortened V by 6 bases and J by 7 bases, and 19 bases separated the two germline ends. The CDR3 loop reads CASSTDGGGSQPQHF. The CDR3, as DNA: TGTGCCAGCAGCACTGACGGGGGGGGTAGCCAGCCCCAGCATTTT. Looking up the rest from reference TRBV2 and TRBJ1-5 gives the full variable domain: EPEVTQTPSHQVTQMGQEVILRCVPISNHLYFYWYRQILGQKVEFLVSFYNNEISEKSEIFDDQFSVERPDGSNFTLKIRSTKLEDSAMYFCASSTDGGGSQPQHFGDGTRLSIL.

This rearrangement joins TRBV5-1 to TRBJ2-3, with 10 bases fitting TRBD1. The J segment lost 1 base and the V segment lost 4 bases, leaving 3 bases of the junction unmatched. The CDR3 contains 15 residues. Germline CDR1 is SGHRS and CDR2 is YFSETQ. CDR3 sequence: CASSPGQGGTDTQYF. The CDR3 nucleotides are TGCGCCAGCAGCCCCGGACAGGGGGGCACAGATACGCAGTATTTT.

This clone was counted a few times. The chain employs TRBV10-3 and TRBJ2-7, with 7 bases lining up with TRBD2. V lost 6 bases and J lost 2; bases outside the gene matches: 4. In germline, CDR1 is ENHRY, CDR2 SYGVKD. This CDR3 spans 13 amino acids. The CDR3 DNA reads TGTGCCATCAGCGGCAGCGGGACCTACGAGCAGTACGTC. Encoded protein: CAISGSGTYEQYV.

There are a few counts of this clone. CDR3 DNA: TGTGCCAGCAGCCCATCACTGGGACAGGGGGCACGGCAGTACTTC. As protein: CASSPSLGQGARQYF. V is TRBV9 and J is TRBJ2-7; TRBD1 matches 12 bases. V shed 4 bases, J shed 9 bases, and the junction held 11 bases outside the gene matches. Germline CDR1 SGDLS, CDR2 YYNGEE. The CDR3 loop spans 15 amino acids.

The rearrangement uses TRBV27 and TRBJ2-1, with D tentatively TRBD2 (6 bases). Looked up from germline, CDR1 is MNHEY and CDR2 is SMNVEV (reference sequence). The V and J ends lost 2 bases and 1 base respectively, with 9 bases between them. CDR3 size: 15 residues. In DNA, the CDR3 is TGTGCCAGCAGTTTAGGGAGGAGTTCCTACAATGAGCAGTTCTTC. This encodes CASSLGRSSYNEQFF.

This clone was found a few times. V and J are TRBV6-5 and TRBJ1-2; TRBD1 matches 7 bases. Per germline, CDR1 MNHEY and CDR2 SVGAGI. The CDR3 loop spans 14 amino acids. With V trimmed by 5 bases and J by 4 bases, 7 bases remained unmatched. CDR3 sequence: CASSEQGYSYGYTF. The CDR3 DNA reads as TGTGCCAGCAGTGAACAGGGGTACTCCTATGGCTACACCTTC.

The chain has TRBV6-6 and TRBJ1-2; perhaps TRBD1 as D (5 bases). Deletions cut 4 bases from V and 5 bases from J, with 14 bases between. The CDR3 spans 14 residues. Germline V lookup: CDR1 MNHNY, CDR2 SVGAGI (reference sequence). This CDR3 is CASSSPPGWYGYTF. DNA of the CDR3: TGTGCCAGCAGTTCCCCCCCAGGGTGGTATGGCTACACCTTC.

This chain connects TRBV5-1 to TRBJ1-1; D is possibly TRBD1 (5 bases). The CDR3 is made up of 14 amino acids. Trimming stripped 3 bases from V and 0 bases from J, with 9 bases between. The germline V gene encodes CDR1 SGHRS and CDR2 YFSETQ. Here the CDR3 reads CASSSGGVNTEAFF. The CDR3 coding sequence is TGCGCCAGCAGCTCCGGGGGGGTGAACACTGAAGCTTTCTTT.

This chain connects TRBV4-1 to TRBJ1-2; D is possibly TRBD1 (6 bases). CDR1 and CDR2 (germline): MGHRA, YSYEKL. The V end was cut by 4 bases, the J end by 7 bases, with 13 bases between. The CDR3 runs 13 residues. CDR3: CASSRTGLGGYTF. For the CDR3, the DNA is TGCGCCAGCAGCCGCACAGGGTTGGGTGGCTACACCTTC.

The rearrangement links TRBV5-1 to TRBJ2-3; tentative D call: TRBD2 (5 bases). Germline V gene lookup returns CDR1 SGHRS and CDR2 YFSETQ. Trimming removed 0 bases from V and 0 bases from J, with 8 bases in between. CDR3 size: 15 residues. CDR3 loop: CASSLGAGSTDTQYF. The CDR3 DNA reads TGCGCCAGCAGCTTGGGTGCGGGTAGCACAGATACGCAGTATTTT.

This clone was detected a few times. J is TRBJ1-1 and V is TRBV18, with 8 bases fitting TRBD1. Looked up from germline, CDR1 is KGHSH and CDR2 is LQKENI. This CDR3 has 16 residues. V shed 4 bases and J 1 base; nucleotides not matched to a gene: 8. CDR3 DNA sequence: TGTGCCAGCTCACGCCTGAACGACAGGGGGAACACTGAAGCTTTCTTT. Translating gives CASSRLNDRGNTEAFF.

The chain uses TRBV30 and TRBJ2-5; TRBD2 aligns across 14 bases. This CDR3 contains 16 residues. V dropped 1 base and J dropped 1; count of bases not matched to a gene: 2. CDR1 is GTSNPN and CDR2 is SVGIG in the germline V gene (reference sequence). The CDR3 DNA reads TGTGCCTGGAGTGCTGGACTAGCGGGAGGCCAAGAGACCCAGTACTTC. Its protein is CAWSAGLAGGQETQYF.

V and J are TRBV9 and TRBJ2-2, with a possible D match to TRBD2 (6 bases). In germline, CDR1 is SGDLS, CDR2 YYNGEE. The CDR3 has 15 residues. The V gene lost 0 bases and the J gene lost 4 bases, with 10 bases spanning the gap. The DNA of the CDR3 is TGTGCCAGCAGCGTAGGGGACTTCTTCACCGGGGAGCTGTTTTTT. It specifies CASSVGDFFTGELFF.

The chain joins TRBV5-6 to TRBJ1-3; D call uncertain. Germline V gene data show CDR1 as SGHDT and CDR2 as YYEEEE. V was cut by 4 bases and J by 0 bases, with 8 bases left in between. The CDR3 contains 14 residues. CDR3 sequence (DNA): TGTGCCAGCAGCCCCGGTTACTCTGGAAACACCATATATTTT. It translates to CASSPGYSGNTIYF.

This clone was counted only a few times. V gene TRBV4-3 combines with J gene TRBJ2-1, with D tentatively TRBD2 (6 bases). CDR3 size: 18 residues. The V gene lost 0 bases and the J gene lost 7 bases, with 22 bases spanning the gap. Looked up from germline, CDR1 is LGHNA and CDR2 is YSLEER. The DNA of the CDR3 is TGCGCCAGCAGCCAAGATCCTGTCGGGTGGCGGGGTGTAAATGAGCAGTTCTTC. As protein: CASSQDPVGWRGVNEQFF.

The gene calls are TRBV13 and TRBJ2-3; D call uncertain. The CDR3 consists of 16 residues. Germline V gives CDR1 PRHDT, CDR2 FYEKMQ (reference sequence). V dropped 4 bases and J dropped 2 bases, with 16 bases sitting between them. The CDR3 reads CASSSNRHPATDTQYF. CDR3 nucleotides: TGTGCCAGCAGCTCGAACCGACACCCGGCCACAGATACGCAGTATTTT.

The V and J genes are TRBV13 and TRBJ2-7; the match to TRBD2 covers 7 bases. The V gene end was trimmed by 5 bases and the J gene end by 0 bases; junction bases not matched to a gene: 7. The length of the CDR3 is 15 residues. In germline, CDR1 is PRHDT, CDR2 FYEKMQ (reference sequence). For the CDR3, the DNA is TGTGCCAGCAGCCAGGAGCGGGATCCCTCCTACGAGCAGTACGTC. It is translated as CASSQERDPSYEQYV.

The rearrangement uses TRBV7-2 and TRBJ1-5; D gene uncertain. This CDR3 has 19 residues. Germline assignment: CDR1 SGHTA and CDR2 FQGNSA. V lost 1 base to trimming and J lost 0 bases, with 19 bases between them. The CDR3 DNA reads TGTGCCAGCAGCTTAGAACCAACACAGAGGGAGTATAGCAATCAGCCCCAGCATTTT. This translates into CASSLEPTQREYSNQPQHF.

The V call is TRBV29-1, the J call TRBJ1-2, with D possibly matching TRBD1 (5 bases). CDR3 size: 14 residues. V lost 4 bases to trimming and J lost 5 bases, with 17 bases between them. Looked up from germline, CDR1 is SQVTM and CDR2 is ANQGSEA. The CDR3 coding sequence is TGCAGCGTTGCCTCAGGAGGGACGCTGTATGGCTACACCTTC. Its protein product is CSVASGGTLYGYTF.

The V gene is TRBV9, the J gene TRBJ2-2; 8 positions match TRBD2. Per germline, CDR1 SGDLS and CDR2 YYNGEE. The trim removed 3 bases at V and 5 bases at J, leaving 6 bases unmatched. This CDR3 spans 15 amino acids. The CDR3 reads CASSDQTSGTGELFF. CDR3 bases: TGTGCCAGCAGCGACCAAACTAGCGGTACCGGGGAGCTGTTTTTT.